This T cell receptor beta chain was sequenced in a study of CD8 T cells in ankylosing spondylitis (dated by TCRdb to 2016 to 2017). Regarding the study in general: The study set out to find disease-linked TCR variants by profiling T cell receptor beta repertoires in ankylosing spondylitis patients and healthy donors. The whole study cohort included some 100 healthy donors and about two dozen ankylosing spondylitis patients. Peripheral blood samples were taken, and synovial fluid was additionally collected from ankylosing spondylitis patients. The research as a whole found: The disease-linked clones were reported to be significantly enriched in matched synovial fluid samples from ankylosing spondylitis patients. Some motif variants had previously been reported in the synovial fluid and blood of reactive arthritis patients, which suggests shared mechanisms of disease initiation. The disease-linked clones had a CD8+ phenotype and were found at relatively low frequencies in peripheral blood. A TCR beta motif of several highly homologous amino acid variants appeared characteristic of blood from ankylosing spondylitis patients.

The run used an Illumina HiSeq 2500. TCR beta libraries were prepared by quantitative 5'-RACE with molecular barcodes. The authors processed their data as follows. A new computational method based on a probabilistic model of VDJ rearrangement was used to identify disease-linked TCR variants. The public reads were reprocessed in TCRdb via fastp at Q25 and MiXCR, keeping in-frame beta chains. A single entry per CDR3 protein holds the most common genes and DNA from its merged rows. The V and J calls were not made by the authors but by TCRdb's processing. Present in this sample are about 130,000 distinct CDR3 sequences, over 10% of which were seen just once. Roughly 4.5% of the sample is held by the ten biggest clonotypes. As encoded in the germline V gene, CDR1 is KGHDR while CDR2 is SFDVKD. There are 13 amino acids in the CDR3, from cysteine to phenylalanine inclusive. The DNA shown is the 39-base CDR3, in frame from base 1. V and J are truncated by 3 bases and 6 bases respectively, leaving an intervening sequence of 8 bases.

Remarks on this clonotype: The specificity of this receptor is unknown. Base qualities are not provided; no much larger clone lies one nucleotide away.

The material sequenced was blood, either unsorted or a sorted T cell fraction (not recorded which). The rearranged segments are TRBV24-1 and TRBJ2-1; the D gene identity is not certain. The receptor's source is a female donor with ankylosing spondylitis or in good health (not recorded which). The DNA sequence follows: TGTGCCACCAGTGATCCCGACCTCAATGAGCAGTTCTTC. Translated, this is CATSDPDLNEQFF.